This T cell receptor (beta chain) was sequenced during a study of patients and donors after allogeneic stem cell transplantation. TCRdb redid the calling of the RT-PCR reads with MiXCR, one entry per CDR3 protein. The sample records 400,000 to 500,000 distinct CDR3 sequences, 16% being singletons. From germline, CDR1 is LGHDT and CDR2 YNNKEL (reference sequence). Between the trimmed V and J ends, which lost 4 bases and 5 bases, there was a span of 18 bases. This CDR3 region has 15 residues. The rearrangement joins TRBV3-1 to TRBJ2-7; weak D call: TRBD2 (7 bases). Sequenced material: blood, either unsorted or a sorted T cell fraction (not recorded which). This receptor was taken from a human donor who was either an allogeneic HSCT recipient or a stem cell or donor lymphocyte infusion donor (not recorded which). It is not recorded whose cells these are; they may come from a transplant donor. CDR3 residues: CASSPLGGGLNEQYF. In DNA form, the CDR3 reads TGTGCCAGCAGCCCCTTGGGGGGGGGCCTTAACGAGCAGTACTTC.